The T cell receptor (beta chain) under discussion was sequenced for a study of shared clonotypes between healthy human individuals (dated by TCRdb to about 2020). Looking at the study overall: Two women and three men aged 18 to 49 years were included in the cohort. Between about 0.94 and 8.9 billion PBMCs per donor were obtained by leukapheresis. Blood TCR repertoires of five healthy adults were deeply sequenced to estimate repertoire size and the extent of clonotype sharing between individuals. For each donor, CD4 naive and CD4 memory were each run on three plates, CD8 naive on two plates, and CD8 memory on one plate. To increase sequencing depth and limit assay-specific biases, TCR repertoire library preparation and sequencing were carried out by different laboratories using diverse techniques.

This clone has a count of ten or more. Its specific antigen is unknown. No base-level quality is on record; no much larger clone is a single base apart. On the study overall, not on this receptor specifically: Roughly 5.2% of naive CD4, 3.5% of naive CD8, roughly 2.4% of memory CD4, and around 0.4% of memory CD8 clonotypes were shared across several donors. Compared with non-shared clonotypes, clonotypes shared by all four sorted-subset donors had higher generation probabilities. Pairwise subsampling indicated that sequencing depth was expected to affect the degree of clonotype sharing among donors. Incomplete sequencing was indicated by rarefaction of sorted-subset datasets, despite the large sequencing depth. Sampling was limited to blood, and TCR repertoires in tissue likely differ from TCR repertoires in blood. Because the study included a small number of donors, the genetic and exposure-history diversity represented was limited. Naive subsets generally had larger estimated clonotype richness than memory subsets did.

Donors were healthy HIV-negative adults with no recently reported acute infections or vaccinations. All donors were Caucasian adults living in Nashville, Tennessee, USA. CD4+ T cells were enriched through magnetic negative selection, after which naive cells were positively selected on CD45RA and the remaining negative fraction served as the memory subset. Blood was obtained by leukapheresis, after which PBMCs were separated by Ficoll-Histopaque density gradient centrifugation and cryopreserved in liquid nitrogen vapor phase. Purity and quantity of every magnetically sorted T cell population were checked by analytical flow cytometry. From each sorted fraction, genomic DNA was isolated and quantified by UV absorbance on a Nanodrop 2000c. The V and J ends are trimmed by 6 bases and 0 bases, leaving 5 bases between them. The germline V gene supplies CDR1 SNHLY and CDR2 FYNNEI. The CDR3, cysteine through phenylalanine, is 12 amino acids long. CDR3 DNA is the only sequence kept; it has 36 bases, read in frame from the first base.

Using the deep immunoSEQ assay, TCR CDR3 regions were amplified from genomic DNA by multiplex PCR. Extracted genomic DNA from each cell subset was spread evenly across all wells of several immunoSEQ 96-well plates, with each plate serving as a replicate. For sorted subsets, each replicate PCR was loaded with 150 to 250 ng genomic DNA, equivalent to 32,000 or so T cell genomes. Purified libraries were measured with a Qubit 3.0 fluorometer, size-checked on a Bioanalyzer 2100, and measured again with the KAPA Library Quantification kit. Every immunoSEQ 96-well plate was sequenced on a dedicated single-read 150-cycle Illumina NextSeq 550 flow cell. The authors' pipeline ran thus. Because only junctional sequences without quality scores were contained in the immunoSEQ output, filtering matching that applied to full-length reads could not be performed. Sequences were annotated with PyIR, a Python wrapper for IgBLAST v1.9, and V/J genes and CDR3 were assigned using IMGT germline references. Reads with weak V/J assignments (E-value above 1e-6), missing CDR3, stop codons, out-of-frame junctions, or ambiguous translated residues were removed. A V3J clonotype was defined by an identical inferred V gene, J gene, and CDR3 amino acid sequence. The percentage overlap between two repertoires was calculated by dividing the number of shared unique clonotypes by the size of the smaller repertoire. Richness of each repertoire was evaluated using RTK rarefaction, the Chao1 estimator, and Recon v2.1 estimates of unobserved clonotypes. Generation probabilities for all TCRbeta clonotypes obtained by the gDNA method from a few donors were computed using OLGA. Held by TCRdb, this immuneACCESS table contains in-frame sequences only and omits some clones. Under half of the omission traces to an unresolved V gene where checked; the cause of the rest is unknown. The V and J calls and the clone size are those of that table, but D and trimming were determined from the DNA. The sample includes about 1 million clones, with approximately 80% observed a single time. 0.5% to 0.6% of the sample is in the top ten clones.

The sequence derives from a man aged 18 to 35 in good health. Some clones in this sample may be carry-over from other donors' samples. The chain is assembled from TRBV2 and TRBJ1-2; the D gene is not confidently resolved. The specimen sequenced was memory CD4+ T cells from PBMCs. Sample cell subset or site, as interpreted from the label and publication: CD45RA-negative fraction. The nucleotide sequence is TGTGCCAGCAGCACAGCTAACTATGGCTACACCTTC. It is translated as CASSTANYGYTF. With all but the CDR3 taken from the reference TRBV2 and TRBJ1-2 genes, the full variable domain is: EPEVTQTPSHQVTQMGQEVILRCVPISNHLYFYWYRQILGQKVEFLVSFYNNEISEKSEIFDDQFSVERPDGSNFTLKIRSTKLEDSAMYFCASSTANYGYTFGSGTRLTVV.